These T cell receptor beta chains were read from a single sample in a study of technical replicates of blood from a few donors. This table comes from immunoSEQ multiplex PCR, and its TCRdb copy is limited to in-frame clones, with some not included. The profile shows about 76,000 clones, 90% to 95% of them singletons. The specimen sequenced was T cells isolated from PBMCs. These receptor sequences come from a human donor in good health. CDR3s include the opening cysteine and the closing phenylalanine or tryptophan. A D gene is named only where the DNA matches it firmly. Rows may omit the clone size; those that give it use once, few, many or a size class.

clone size	D gene	V gene	J gene	CDR3 DNA	CDR3 protein
NA	TRBD2	TRBV5-4	TRBJ2-5	TGTGCCAGCAATCAGCGGGATGGGTCGGAGTACTTC	CASNQRDGSEYF
NA	TRBD1	TRBV7-9	TRBJ2-2	TGTGCCAGCAGCCCCCGGACAGGGCCCGGGGAGCTGTTTTTT	CASSPRTGPGELFF
once	TRBD1	TRBV9	TRBJ2-7	TGTGCCAGCAGCGCCTACTTAACTTTCGGATTCCGGGACAGGGCCTACGAGCAGTACTTC	CASSAYLTFGFRDRAYEQYF
NA	NA	TRBV6-5	TRBJ2-3	TGTGCCAGCAGTTCACAGGCAGATACGCAGTATTTT	CASSSQADTQYF
NA	TRBD2	TRBV5-8	TRBJ2-3	TGTGCCAGCAGCCAGCTAGCGGGATTCGCAGATACGCAGTATTTT	CASSQLAGFADTQYF
NA	TRBD1	TRBV30	TRBJ1-2	TGTGCCTGGAGTGAGGACAGGGGATTCTATGGCTACACCTTC	CAWSEDRGFYGYTF
NA	NA	TRBV27	TRBJ2-2	TGTGCCAGCAGTCGGAATAGACTTCCCTTAAACACCGGGGAGCTGTTTTTT	CASSRNRLPLNTGELFF
NA	NA	TRBV29-1	TRBJ2-1	TGCAGCGTTGAGGACTGGAGGGAGCAGTTCTTC	CSVEDWREQFF
few	TRBD1	TRBV2	TRBJ2-1	TGTGCCAGCAGGGAATATACAGGGGAAGATGAGCAGTTCTTC	CASREYTGEDEQFF
NA	NA	TRBV2	TRBJ1-2	TGTGCCAGCAGTCGCACAGGGACACTTCGGTATGGCTACACCTTC	CASSRTGTLRYGYTF
once	TRBD1	TRBV5-1	TRBJ1-5	TGCGCCAGCAGCGAACAGGGGGATCAGCCCCAGCATTTT	CASSEQGDQPQHF
NA	NA	TRBV29-1	TRBJ2-7	TGCAGCGTTGGCGGAGGCAGCTCCTACGAGCAGTACTTC	CSVGGGSSYEQYF
NA	TRBD2	TRBV7-3	TRBJ2-7	TGTGCCAGCAGCTTAGGCGGGAGGTCCTACGAGCAGTACTTC	CASSLGGRSYEQYF
NA	TRBD2	TRBV27	TRBJ2-1	TGTGCCAGCAGTTTATTCTTCCTAGCGGGACAGCTTGGCGGTGAGCAGTTCTTC	CASSLFFLAGQLGGEQFF
NA	NA	TRBV6-5	TRBJ2-2	TGTGCCAGCAGCCATGACAGACAGCACACCGGGGAGCTGTTTTTT	CASSHDRQHTGELFF
NA	NA	TRBV6-6	TRBJ2-7	TGTGCCAGCAGCCCGAGTTACGAGCAGTACTTC	CASSPSYEQYF
NA	NA	TRBV7-7	TRBJ1-1	TGTGCCAGCAGCCGGGTAGGAGGGGAGGACACTGAAGCTTTCTTT	CASSRVGGEDTEAFF
NA	TRBD1	TRBV18	TRBJ1-2	TGTGCCAGCTCACCCTCCGGGACAGGGTCCTATGGCTACACCTTC	CASSPSGTGSYGYTF